This TCR beta chain emerged from a study of CD8 T cells in Susac syndrome. Overall study: Patients with Susac syndrome who were sequenced included more than 5 with active disease and eight in remission.

CDR1 SGHRS and CDR2 YFSETQ come from the germline V gene. Trimming shortened V by 0 bases and J by 2 bases, and 13 bases separated the two germline ends. The CDR3 contains 16 residues. RNA amounts of about 0.5 to 1 ug underwent reverse transcription with random hexamers. Via MiXCR, TCRdb re-called the immunoSEQ multiplex PCR reads, giving one row per CDR3 protein. The table shows under 300,000 distinct CDR3 sequences, with around 96% occurring only once. All included Susac syndrome patients satisfied recently defined diagnostic criteria for definite or probable disease. In this sample, this clonotype turned up once.

The rearrangement joins TRBV5-1 to TRBJ2-3, with D perhaps TRBD1 (6 bases). The sequence was collected from a human donor with Susac syndrome. Sequencing input: CD4+ T cells from PBMCs. The CDR3 loop is CASSLEDRPSTDTQYF. CDR3 coding DNA: TGCGCCAGCAGCTTGGAGGACAGACCTTCCACAGATACGCAGTATTTT.